The next 5 T cell receptor beta chains were all read from a single sample in a study of blood T cell repertoires in COVID-19. Profiling relied on immunoSEQ multiplex PCR, and the TCRdb table lists in-frame clones only, not all of them. The table has under 150,000 clones, 55% to 75% seen once. Sequencing input: peripheral blood. The source is a woman aged 65 to 85 with acute or convalescent COVID-19.

The V gene is TRBV28, the J gene TRBJ1-5, with no clear D. The V gene's germline CDR1 is MDHEN and CDR2 SYDVKM. V lost 0 bases and J 5 bases, leaving 11 bases between the germline ends. The CDR3 sequence is 15 residues long. This chain's CDR3 is CASSLWGGKHQPQHF. CDR3 DNA sequence: TGTGCCAGCAGTTTATGGGGAGGGAAACATCAGCCCCAGCATTTT.

The V call is TRBV12-3 or TRBV12-4, the J call TRBJ2-1, with a possible D match to TRBD1 (5 bases). The CDR3 has 13 residues. V gave up 2 bases and J gave up 9 bases, with 11 bases separating them. This CDR3 reads CASSLSSGREQFF. The CDR3 DNA reads as TGTGCCAGCAGTTTAAGTTCAGGGCGTGAGCAGTTCTTC.

This chain joins TRBV18 and TRBJ1-2; 11 bases are a match to TRBD1. Unmatched junction bases numbered 9, after V lost 3 bases and J lost 6 bases. The CDR3 runs 16 residues. The germline V gene encodes CDR1 KGHSH and CDR2 LQKENI. DNA of the CDR3: TGTGCCAGCTCACCGTCAGGACAGGGGGCCCTAAATGGCTACACCTTC. It encodes CASSPSGQGALNGYTF.

This chain joins TRBV3-1 (or the pseudogene TRBV3-2) and TRBJ2-1; 8 positions match TRBD2. J was trimmed by 10 bases and V by 4 bases; bases with no gene match: 6. Germline CDR1 LGHDT, CDR2 YNNKEL (reference sequence). The CDR3 totals 13 residues. The CDR3 spells CASSLLAVGEQFF. The CDR3 DNA follows: TGTGCCAGCAGCCTACTAGCGGTGGGAGAGCAGTTCTTC.

The genes are TRBV30 and TRBJ1-4, with D maybe TRBD1 (5 bases). V gave up 7 bases and J gave up 8 bases, with 20 bases separating them. The CDR3 runs to 14 residues. Germline CDR1 is GTSNPN and CDR2 is SVGIG (reference sequence). The CDR3, as DNA: TGTGCCTATAATACGGGACTTGCAGGGGAAAAACTGTTTTTT. Amino acid sequence: CAYNTGLAGEKLFF. The full variable domain, with the rest looked up from reference TRBV30 and TRBJ1-4, is SQTIHQWPATLVQPVGSPLSLECTVEGTSNPNLYWYRQAAGRGLQLLFYSVGIGQISSEVPQNLSASRPQDRQFILSSKKLLLSDSGFYLCAYNTGLAGEKLFFGSGTQLSVL.